What follows are 32 T cell receptor beta chains derived from one specimen sequenced in a study of cytotoxic CD8 clonotypes in ibrutinib-treated CLL. Clones were sequenced by immunoSEQ multiplex PCR, and TCRdb holds only the in-frame ones, with some missing. The table includes some 140,000 clones, about 85% detected once. Here the sequenced sample was PBMCs, taken after 24 months of ibrutinib treatment. These receptors all stem from a human donor with chronic lymphocytic leukemia.

The chain uses TRBV7-2 and TRBJ2-7; D is uncertain. V was shortened by 2 bases and J by 2 bases, with 7 bases between the two germline ends. Germline V gene data show CDR1 as SGHTA and CDR2 as FQGNSA. The CDR3 spans 13 residues. This CDR3 reads CASSLRRPYEQYF. The CDR3 bases are TGTGCCAGCAGCTTAAGACGGCCCTACGAGCAGTACTTC.

CDR3 sequence (DNA): TGTGCCAGCAGTCCAACAGGGCGTAATACCGAGCAGTACTTC. Translated, it gives CASSPTGRNTEQYF. The V gene is TRBV7-9, the J gene TRBJ2-7; perhaps TRBD1 as D (6 bases). This CDR3 has 14 residues. Germline V gives CDR1 SEHNR, CDR2 FQNEAQ (reference sequence). V was cut by 6 bases and J by 6 bases, with 18 bases left in between.

Written as DNA, the CDR3 is TGTGCCAGCAGCACGGGACAGAGCACACCCGTCCTGACTTTC. Translating gives CASSTGQSTPVLTF. This rearrangement joins TRBV7-6 to TRBJ2-6; 7 bases agree with TRBD1. The germline gives CDR1 SGHVS, CDR2 FNYEAQ. The CDR3 extends over 14 amino acids. The V and J ends lost 5 bases and 12 bases, in that order; junction bases with no gene match: 10.

The chain has TRBV19 and TRBJ1-3; 8 positions agree with TRBD1. The J segment lost 1 base and the V segment lost 8 bases, leaving 4 bases of the junction unmatched. The V gene's germline CDR1 is LNHDA and CDR2 SQIVND (reference sequence). This CDR3 contains 14 residues. The CDR3 here is CASGDRGSGNTIYF. Here the CDR3 DNA reads TGTGCCAGTGGAGACAGGGGATCTGGAAACACCATATATTTT.

This clone was picked up one time. The V gene is TRBV5-5, the J gene TRBJ1-1, with 7 bases that match TRBD1. With V trimmed by 4 bases and J by 11 bases, 8 bases remained unmatched. The CDR3 spans 12 residues. Germline CDR1 and CDR2: SGHKS and YYEKEE (reference sequence). The CDR3 is CASSLTTGRAFF. Here the CDR3 DNA reads TGTGCCAGCAGCCTAACGACAGGGAGGGCTTTCTTT.

The V gene is TRBV6-1, the J gene TRBJ2-7; 11 bases are shared with TRBD2. Germline V gene data show CDR1 as MNHNS and CDR2 as SASEGT. This CDR3 region has 14 residues. With V trimmed by 6 bases and J by 6 bases, 7 bases remained unmatched. The CDR3 DNA reads as TGTGCCAGCAGATTAGCGGGGGGGAGGATCGAGCAGTACTTC. Its translation: CASRLAGGRIEQYF.

The chain has TRBV4-2 and TRBJ2-7, with TRBD2 matching 10 bases. After removal of 3 bases from V and 0 bases from J, the junction contained 8 bases not matched to a gene. The germline V gene has CDR1 LGHNA and CDR2 YNFKEQ. The CDR3 runs 17 residues. CDR3 sequence: CASSQVDGLAASYEQYF. The CDR3 bases are TGTGCCAGCAGCCAGGTAGATGGACTAGCGGCCTCCTACGAGCAGTACTTC.

The chain recombines TRBV4-1 with TRBJ2-5, with a weak D call TRBD2 (6 bases). CDR1 MGHRA and CDR2 YSYEKL come from the germline V gene. The CDR3 covers 16 residues. The V and J ends lost 4 bases and 2 bases respectively, with 17 bases between them. The DNA of the CDR3 is TGCGCCAGCAGCCTACGGGACTCCGTAGGGCAAGAGACCCAGTACTTC. Translating it yields CASSLRDSVGQETQYF.

The J gene is TRBJ2-1, the V gene TRBV19, with 8 bases matching TRBD2. V was clipped by 3 bases and J by 6 bases; unmatched bases: 10. Germline V lookup: CDR1 LNHDA, CDR2 SQIVND (reference sequence). The CDR3 is 16 residues long. CDR3 in DNA: TGTGCCAGTAGTATCTCTTTCCGGGGGGGCCGCAATGAGCAGTTCTTC. Translating it yields CASSISFRGGRNEQFF. Full variable domain (missing parts from reference TRBV19 and TRBJ2-1): DGGITQSPKYLFRKEGQNVTLSCEQNLNHDAMYWYRQDPGQGLRLIYYSQIVNDFQKGDIAEGYSVSREKKESFPLTVTSAQKNPTAFYLCASSISFRGGRNEQFFGPGTRLTVL.

The chain employs TRBV6-6 and TRBJ2-6, with D possibly matching TRBD2 (5 bases). V was pared by 2 bases and J by 1 base, with 6 bases between. This CDR3 is 15 amino acids long. Germline V CDR1 and CDR2: MNHNY, SVGAGI (reference sequence). CDR3 region: CASSYRGSGANVLTF. The DNA of the CDR3 is TGTGCCAGCAGTTACAGAGGGTCTGGGGCCAACGTCCTGACTTTC.

The chain uses TRBV6-6 and TRBJ1-2; unclear D gene. From germline, CDR1 is MNHNY and CDR2 SVGAGI (reference sequence). Between the trimmed V and J ends, which lost 4 bases and 8 bases, there was a span of 17 bases. The CDR3 is made up of 14 amino acids. The CDR3 region is CASSSSGSEDGYTF. CDR3 sequence (DNA): TGTGCCAGCAGTTCATCGGGCTCGGAGGACGGCTACACCTTC.

V is TRBV5-6 and J is TRBJ1-2; 9 bases match TRBD1. This CDR3 region has 14 residues. CDR1 and CDR2 from the germline V gene are SGHDT and YYEEEE. V lost 3 bases and J lost 6; bases outside the gene matches: 6. The CDR3 bases are TGTGCCAGCAGCTCACAGGGGGCGCATAATGGCTACACCTTC. Amino acid sequence: CASSSQGAHNGYTF.

V and J are TRBV7-2 and TRBJ1-2; 8 bases are shared with TRBD1. CDR1 SGHTA and CDR2 FQGNSA come from the germline V gene. This CDR3 has 16 residues. V shed 5 bases and J 8 bases; nucleotides not matched to a gene: 16. The CDR3 DNA follows: TGTGCCAGCAGCCTCGGACAGGGCGACCACTTTGGGGGCTACACCTTC. Residues: CASSLGQGDHFGGYTF.

The V and J genes are TRBV5-5 and TRBJ2-3, with D uncertain. Trimming cost V 4 bases and J 5 bases, with 14 bases left between them. This CDR3 has 14 residues. The V gene's germline CDR1 is SGHKS and CDR2 YYEKEE (reference sequence). The CDR3 is CASSPARVRDTQYF. As DNA, the CDR3 is TGTGCCAGCAGCCCCGCCAGAGTACGAGATACGCAGTATTTT.

V and J are TRBV7-8 and TRBJ1-4; D is uncertain. Trimming removed 4 bases at V and 0 bases at J, with 6 bases between. This CDR3 is built from 14 residues. Germline-derived CDR1 and CDR2 are SGHVS and FQNEAQ. Written as DNA, the CDR3 is TGTGCCAGCAGCTCGTATGCAACTAATGAAAAACTGTTTTTT. It codes for CASSSYATNEKLFF.

Only one count was recorded for this clone. Here the CDR3 DNA reads TGTGCCAGTAGTCGGACAAGGGGGCAAGAGACCCAGTACTTC. Amino acids: CASSRTRGQETQYF. The chain couples TRBV19 to TRBJ2-5; TRBD1 is a possible D gene (6 bases). Germline CDR1 LNHDA, CDR2 SQIVND (reference sequence). V was clipped by 5 bases and J by 2 bases, with 12 bases between them. This CDR3 has 14 amino acids.

This clone was detected only once. The rearrangement joins TRBV5-4 to TRBJ2-1, with TRBD1 as a possible D gene (5 bases). This CDR3 spans 14 amino acids. CDR1 SGHNT and CDR2 YYREEE come from the germline V gene (reference sequence). V shed 3 bases and J shed 4 bases, with 11 bases lying between them. DNA for the CDR3: TGTGCCAGCAGCTCGATCGACAGTTACAATGAGCAGTTCTTC. Protein: CASSSIDSYNEQFF. The full variable domain, with the rest looked up from reference TRBV5-4 and TRBJ2-1, is ETGVTQSPTHLIKTRGQQVTLRCSSQSGHNTVSWYQQALGQGPQFIFQYYREEENGRGNFPPRFSGLQFPNYSSELNVNALELDDSALYLCASSSIDSYNEQFFGPGTRLTVL.

The J gene is TRBJ2-1, the V gene TRBV4-1; D possibly matches TRBD1 or TRBD2 (6 bases each). V lost 6 bases, J lost 10 bases, and 16 bases lay in between. The germline CDR1 and CDR2 sequences are MGHRA and YSYEKL. The CDR3 extends over 13 amino acids. CDR3 in amino acids: CASRNVRGGEQFF. As DNA, the CDR3 is TGCGCCAGCAGGAACGTCAGGGGAGGCGAGCAGTTCTTC.

The gene calls are TRBV4-3 and TRBJ2-1, with D hard to call. From germline, CDR1 is LGHNA and CDR2 YSLEER. The CDR3 totals 17 residues. V gave up 0 bases and J gave up 0 bases, with 12 bases separating them. The CDR3 loop reads CASSQDLGSSSYNEQFF. CDR3 nucleotides: TGCGCCAGCAGCCAAGATCTCGGCAGCAGCTCCTACAATGAGCAGTTCTTC.

This chain connects TRBV27 to TRBJ2-5; 12 positions match TRBD1. Trimming cost V 5 bases and J 3 bases; bases outside gene matches: 4. In germline, CDR1 is MNHEY, CDR2 SMNVEV (reference sequence). The CDR3 runs 15 residues. The CDR3 DNA is TGTGCCAGCAGTGCTGGGACAGGGGGCAAAGAGACCCAGTACTTC. Translating gives CASSAGTGGKETQYF.

The chain has TRBV2 and TRBJ1-1; D remains unclear. Trimming took off 6 bases at V and 0 bases at J, with 11 bases between the two ends. Germline CDR1 is SNHLY and CDR2 is FYNNEI. This CDR3 has 14 amino acids. CDR3 sequence: CASRPTLMNTEAFF. CDR3 in DNA: TGTGCCAGCAGACCCACACTAATGAACACTGAAGCTTTCTTT.

The J gene is TRBJ1-2, the V gene TRBV6-5; D is uncertain. CDR3 length: 15 amino acids. Germline V gene lookup returns CDR1 MNHEY and CDR2 SVGAGI. Trimming removed 6 bases at V and 4 bases at J, with 18 bases between. Written as DNA, the CDR3 is TGTGCCAGCAGCCAACACCGCAGCGCTACCTATGGCTACACCTTC. Its translation is CASSQHRSATYGYTF.

The gene calls are TRBV11-1 and TRBJ2-5, with 8 positions matching TRBD1. The V gene's germline CDR1 is SGHAT and CDR2 FQDESV (reference sequence). The CDR3 has 15 residues. With 2 bases clipped from V and 5 bases from J, the junction kept 7 bases outside the gene matches. The CDR3 coding sequence is TGTGCCAGCAGCTTAATCGACGCAGGGGGCGAGACCCAGTACTTC. Its translation is CASSLIDAGGETQYF.

The chain carries TRBV30 and TRBJ2-7; D is unresolved. The V gene's germline CDR1 is GTSNPN and CDR2 SVGIG (reference sequence). V gave up 3 bases and J gave up 4 bases, with 7 bases separating them. The CDR3 is 11 amino acids. The CDR3 nucleotides read TGTGCCTGGAGCAAGGCGTACGAGCAGTACTTC. Protein sequence: CAWSKAYEQYF.

The rearrangement joins TRBV28 to TRBJ1-1; tentative D call: TRBD1 (5 bases). The V and J ends lost 3 bases and 6 bases respectively, with 20 bases between them. Germline V gene lookup returns CDR1 MDHEN and CDR2 SYDVKM. This CDR3 has 16 amino acids. In nucleotides, the CDR3 is TGTGCCAGCAGTTTTCGGGGCAGGGCGGCCAAAGCTGAAGCTTTCTTT. It specifies CASSFRGRAAKAEAFF.

With regard to this clone: Other DNA sequences from this sample encode an identical CDR3 as well. The chain is built from TRBV19 and TRBJ2-7; a possible D gene is TRBD2 (6 bases). The CDR3 extends over 12 amino acids. V was trimmed by 5 bases and J by 6 bases, leaving 11 bases between them. Germline CDR1 is LNHDA and CDR2 is SQIVND (reference sequence). The CDR3 sequence is CASSPQGGEQYF. CDR3 nucleotide sequence: TGTGCCAGTAGTCCGCAGGGAGGCGAGCAGTACTTC. Full variable domain (rest looked up from reference TRBV19 and TRBJ2-7): DGGITQSPKYLFRKEGQNVTLSCEQNLNHDAMYWYRQDPGQGLRLIYYSQIVNDFQKGDIAEGYSVSREKKESFPLTVTSAQKNPTAFYLCASSPQGGEQYFGPGTRLTVT.

The chain joins TRBV7-3 to TRBJ2-2, with D possibly being TRBD2 (7 bases). Trimming shortened V by 5 bases and J by 3 bases, and 16 bases separated the two germline ends. CDR3 length equals 16 residues. The germline CDR1 and CDR2 sequences are SGHTA and FQGTGA. The CDR3 reads CASSTGRDGYTGELFF. CDR3 sequence (DNA): TGTGCCAGCAGCACAGGGAGGGACGGGTACACCGGGGAGCTGTTTTTT.

The chain links TRBV9 to TRBJ1-6; D might be TRBD1 (6 bases). The germline CDR1 and CDR2 sequences are SGDLS and YYNGEE. Deletions cut 4 bases from V and 10 bases from J, with 18 bases between. CDR3 length equals 15 residues. The CDR3 nucleotides are TGTGCCAGCAGCAGAAGTCAGGGGACAAACTCACCCCTCCACTTT. This gives the protein CASSRSQGTNSPLHF. Combining the CDR3 with reference TRBV9 and TRBJ1-6 gives the whole variable domain DSGVTQTPKHLITATGQRVTLRCSPRSGDLSVYWYQQSLDQGLQFLIQYYNGEERAKGNILERFSAQQFPDLHSELNLSSLELGDSALYFCASSRSQGTNSPLHFGNGTRLTVT.

The gene calls are TRBV7-6 and TRBJ2-7, with D tentatively TRBD2 (5 bases). Germline CDR1 and CDR2: SGHVS and FNYEAQ. The CDR3 is 13 amino acids. Trimming pared 5 bases from V and 3 bases from J, leaving 11 bases between. CDR3 in amino acids: CASSRDGVYEQYF. The CDR3 region has the DNA TGTGCCAGCAGCCGCGACGGGGTCTACGAGCAGTACTTC.

V and J are TRBV4-2 and TRBJ1-1, with 10 bases that match TRBD1. Germline V gene lookup returns CDR1 LGHNA and CDR2 YNFKEQ. The V and J ends lost 4 bases and 4 bases, in that order; junction bases with no gene match: 6. CDR3 size: 15 residues. The DNA of the CDR3 is TGTGCCAGCAGCCCCGGACAGGGGGGGAGCACTGAAGCTTTCTTT. Its protein is CASSPGQGGSTEAFF.

The chain has TRBV30 and TRBJ1-3; the match to TRBD1 covers 10 bases. Germline V gene data show CDR1 as GTSNPN and CDR2 as SVGIG (reference sequence). The CDR3 consists of 15 residues. Germline trimming cut 4 bases from V and 7 bases from J; bases unmatched to any gene: 10. Here the CDR3 reads CAWIRDRGRWNTIYF. DNA of the CDR3: TGTGCCTGGATCCGGGACAGGGGAAGGTGGAACACCATATATTTT.

The V gene is TRBV6-1, the J gene TRBJ1-1; D remains ambiguous. CDR3 length equals 13 residues. CDR1 is MNHNS and CDR2 is SASEGT in the germline V gene. Trimming pared 1 base from V and 0 bases from J, leaving 3 bases between. The CDR3 spells CASSEGLNTEAFF. CDR3 coding DNA: TGTGCCAGCAGTGAAGGCCTGAACACTGAAGCTTTCTTT.